This T cell receptor beta chain comes out of a study of PD-1 blockade in classical Hodgkin lymphoma. Study conclusions and caveats: The causes of the repertoire differences, possibly disease activity or prior therapy, remain undefined.

Only in-frame clones appear in the TCRdb table, and some are missing; sequencing was by immunoSEQ multiplex PCR. The sample includes roughly 64,000 clones, more than 90% of them seen just once. Worth noting for this clone: Its antigen remains unknown.

The CDR3 has 15 residues. From germline, CDR1 is LGHNA and CDR2 YNFKEQ. Unmatched junction bases numbered 3, after V lost 3 bases and J lost 2 bases. Specified time point: cycle 4 day 1 (C4D1), after less than 7 weeks of nivolumab. Each patient relapsed following autologous stem cell transplantation, and prior brentuximab vedotin exposure differed. The rearrangement uses TRBV4-2 and TRBJ2-1; 8 bases line up with TRBD2. This receptor was obtained from a human donor with classical Hodgkin lymphoma. This specimen was peripheral blood mononuclear cells (PBMCs), taken before the fourth cycle of nivolumab. The CDR3 sequence: CASSQELAAYNEQFF. CDR3 DNA: TGTGCCAGCAGCCAGGAACTAGCGGCCTACAATGAGCAGTTCTTC.